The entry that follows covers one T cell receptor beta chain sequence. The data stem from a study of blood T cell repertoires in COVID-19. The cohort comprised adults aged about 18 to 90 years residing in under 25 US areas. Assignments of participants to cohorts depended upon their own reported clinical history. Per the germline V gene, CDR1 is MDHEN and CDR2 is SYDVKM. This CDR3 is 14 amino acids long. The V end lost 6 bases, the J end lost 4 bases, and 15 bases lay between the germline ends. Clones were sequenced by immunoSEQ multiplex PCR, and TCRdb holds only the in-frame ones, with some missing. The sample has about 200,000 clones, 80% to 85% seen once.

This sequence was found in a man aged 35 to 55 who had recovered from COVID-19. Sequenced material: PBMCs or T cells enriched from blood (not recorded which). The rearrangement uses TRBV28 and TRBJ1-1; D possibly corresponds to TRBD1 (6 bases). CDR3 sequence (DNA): TGTGCCAGCAGCTCGCGGCAGGGGTCCACTGAAGCTTTCTTT. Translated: CASSSRQGSTEAFF.